This TCR beta chain was recovered during a study of cytomegalovirus exposure and HLA in healthy donors. The PCR employed 60 Vbeta primers together with 13 Jbeta primers. This table comes from immunoSEQ multiplex PCR, and its TCRdb copy is limited to in-frame clones, with some not included. The data show about 45,000 clones, 75% to 90% seen once. This clone was detected once. This CDR3 is built from 18 residues. V was pared by 3 bases and J by 2 bases, with 13 bases of the junction left unmatched. CDR1 and CDR2 from the germline V gene are SGHTA and FQGTGA. The TCR comes from a woman aged 35 to 49 in good health and CMV-seropositive. This chain uses TRBV7-3 with TRBJ2-7; 10 positions agree with TRBD1. The sample consisted of PBMCs. CDR3 sequence (DNA): TGTGCCAGCAGCTTTAGGAACTTCCCGGGGACAGGGGCCTACGAGCAGTACTTC. It is translated as CASSFRNFPGTGAYEQYF.